This TCR beta chain was sequenced during a study of control samples from healthy donors and cancer patients (dated by TCRdb to 2020 to 2021). Receptors were amplified or captured by the immunoSEQ multiplex PCR assay. TCRdb took this table from immuneACCESS and kept in-frame rearrangements with V and J called. Such tables lack part of the clones; where checked against another copy, unresolved V genes explain under half of the gap, and the rest is unexplained. The sample records roughly 190,000 clones, about nine tenths of which are singletons. The top ten hold around 1.9% of the sample. V is cut back by 6 bases and J by 6 bases, with 10 bases in the junction unmatched. The CDR3 contains 15 residues, cysteine and phenylalanine counted. Kept here is only the CDR3 DNA, which spans 45 bases and is read in frame from base 1. CDR1 is given as SGHAT and CDR2 as FQNNGV, both from the germline V gene. With respect to this clone: Its target antigen remains unknown. No much larger clone exists at a distance of one base, and base qualities are not known.

The V and J segments used are TRBV11-2 and TRBJ2-2; TRBD1 fits 7 bases in the junction. The TCR comes from a young man in good health. The specimen sequenced was blood. The DNA sequence follows: TGTGCCAGCAGTCCCGGGAACAGGGGCGCCGGGGAGCTGTTTTTT. It specifies CASSPGNRGAGELFF.